The 24 T cell receptor beta chains given below trace back to one sample, sequenced in a study of blood T cell repertoires in COVID-19. Some clones are missing from TCRdb's copy, which holds only in-frame ones; the method was immunoSEQ multiplex PCR. The data show 250,000 or so clones, roughly 85% seen once. Sequenced sample: peripheral blood. The receptors were gathered from a woman under 30 with acute or convalescent COVID-19.

The V and J genes are TRBV30 and TRBJ1-6; 7 bases are shared with TRBD1. Germline CDR1 and CDR2: GTSNPN and SVGIG (reference sequence). The CDR3 runs to 15 residues. Trimming took 4 bases from V and 8 from J; bases not matched to a gene: 11. The CDR3 DNA is TGTGCCTGGAAAGCGGTCGACAGGGATCATTCACCCCTCCACTTT. As protein: CAWKAVDRDHSPLHF.

The CDR3 bases are TGTGCCAGCAGCGTAGCAACCCCTCATGTAGTCACAGATACGCAGTATTTT. It specifies CASSVATPHVVTDTQYF. This chain connects TRBV9 to TRBJ2-3; D is unresolved. The CDR3 has 17 residues. Deletions cut 0 bases from V and 2 bases from J, with 16 bases between. The germline V gene has CDR1 SGDLS and CDR2 YYNGEE.

The gene calls are TRBV6-5 and TRBJ1-2; D not resolved. The CDR3 is made up of 13 amino acids. With 5 bases removed from V and 4 bases from J, the gap between germline ends came to 11 bases. Germline-derived CDR1 and CDR2 are MNHEY and SVGAGI. CDR3 nucleotide sequence: TGTGCCAGCAGTCGGACGGGAGGCTATGGCTACACCTTC. It translates to CASSRTGGYGYTF.

In its sample, this clone was seen once. The chain recombines TRBV6-5 with TRBJ2-3; the match to TRBD2 covers 8 bases. The V gene end was trimmed by 6 bases and the J gene end by 6 bases; junction bases not matched to a gene: 5. The length of the CDR3 is 13 residues. Germline V gene sequence: CDR1 MNHEY, CDR2 SVGAGI. As DNA, the CDR3 is TGTGCCAGCAGGGGACTAGGTCTTGATACGCAGTATTTT. Its protein product is CASRGLGLDTQYF.

This clone was detected once. This sequence joins TRBV5-3 and TRBJ1-2, with D perhaps matching TRBD1 (5 bases). TRBV5-3 is an ORF, with its function uncertain. The V and J ends lost 6 bases and 7 bases respectively, with 22 bases between them. This CDR3 comprises 15 residues. The CDR3 DNA reads as TGTGCCAGAATCGTGGGGGGAGGCAGGCCCATTGGCTACACCTTC. It codes for CARIVGGGRPIGYTF.

V and J are TRBV3-1 (or the pseudogene TRBV3-2) and TRBJ2-5; D is perhaps TRBD2 (7 bases). The CDR3 is 15 residues long. From germline, CDR1 is LGHDT and CDR2 YNNKEL (reference sequence). Trimming took 1 base from V and 10 from J, leaving 19 bases between them. The CDR3 is CASSQGAVEGEGQYF. DNA of the CDR3: TGTGCCAGCAGCCAAGGGGCCGTCGAGGGGGAGGGCCAGTACTTC.

The chain has TRBV7-9 and TRBJ2-5, with D perhaps matching TRBD2 (7 bases). The V end was cut by 7 bases, the J end by 2 bases, with 20 bases between. CDR3 length: 16 amino acids. CDR1 and CDR2 (germline): SEHNR, FQNEAQ (reference sequence). Here the CDR3 DNA reads TGTGCCAGCACCTTCGGGGAGGGAGGGGGTCAAGAGACCCAGTACTTC. Translation: CASTFGEGGGQETQYF.

This clone was seen more than once but under ten times. V and J are TRBV11-2 and TRBJ2-2; 9 nucleotides align to TRBD2. Germline V gene lookup returns CDR1 SGHAT and CDR2 FQNNGV. With V trimmed by 8 bases and J by 2 bases, 9 bases remained unmatched. This CDR3 has 16 amino acids. CDR3 DNA sequence: TGTGCCAGCGCCCCGAGGGGACTAGCTAACACCGGGGAGCTGTTTTTT. The encoded protein is CASAPRGLANTGELFF.

V and J are TRBV12-3 or TRBV12-4 and TRBJ1-1; TRBD1 might be the D (5 bases). V was cut by 8 bases and J by 3 bases, with 13 bases left in between. This CDR3 is 13 amino acids long. The DNA of the CDR3 is TGTGCCAGCTCTTACAGGCTGGACACTGAAGCTTTCTTT. Amino acid sequence: CASSYRLDTEAFF.

The CDR3 nucleotides are TGCGCCAGCAGCCAAGAATGGGACAGCTCCTACGAGCAGTACTTC. Protein product: CASSQEWDSSYEQYF. The gene calls are TRBV4-3 and TRBJ2-7; 7 positions agree with TRBD1. Trimming took 0 bases from V and 0 from J; bases not matched to a gene: 2. Germline-derived CDR1 and CDR2 are LGHNA and YSLEER. This CDR3 spans 15 amino acids.

The chain combines TRBV7-9 with TRBJ2-6, with 8 bases matching TRBD2. V dropped 6 bases and J dropped 0; count of bases not matched to a gene: 7. The CDR3 has 17 amino acids. Germline V CDR1 and CDR2: SEHNR, FQNEAQ (reference sequence). The CDR3 loop is CASSPPGGLSGANVLTF. The CDR3 region has the DNA TGTGCCAGCAGTCCACCGGGGGGGCTCTCTGGGGCCAACGTCCTGACTTTC.

The chain carries TRBV28 and TRBJ2-1; D call uncertain. Trimming left V 5 bases short and J 10 bases short, with 12 bases between. CDR3 size: 12 residues. Germline CDR1 reads MDHEN; CDR2 reads SYDVKM. The DNA of the CDR3 is TGTGCCAGCAGTCCCTTTGTCGGGGAGCAGTTCTTC. It translates to CASSPFVGEQFF.

V and J are TRBV5-1 and TRBJ1-3; a possible D gene is TRBD1 (5 bases). This CDR3 is 15 amino acids long. CDR1 is SGHRS, CDR2 YFSETQ, per germline. V was trimmed by 3 bases and J by 0 bases, leaving 10 bases between them. The CDR3 reads CASSSGGGSGNTIYF. Written as DNA, the CDR3 is TGCGCCAGCAGCTCTGGGGGGGGCTCTGGAAACACCATATATTTT.

This clone is a singleton in its sample. The rearrangement uses TRBV3-1 (or the pseudogene TRBV3-2) and TRBJ1-3; a weak D match, TRBD1 (6 bases). The CDR3 length is 15 residues. CDR1 is LGHDT, CDR2 YNNKEL, per germline (reference sequence). With 1 base removed from V and 1 base from J, the gap between germline ends came to 8 bases. The CDR3 nucleotides are TGTGCCAGCAGCCAAGCACAGGGTTCTGGAAACACCATATATTTT. This translates into CASSQAQGSGNTIYF.

This clone was observed a single time. V usage is TRBV4-1 and J usage is TRBJ2-1; 7 bases are a match to TRBD2. This CDR3 spans 14 amino acids. V lost 4 bases and J lost 4; bases outside the gene matches: 4. The germline V gene encodes CDR1 MGHRA and CDR2 YSYEKL. CDR3 amino acids: CASSLTSEYNEQFF. For the CDR3, the DNA is TGCGCCAGCAGCCTCACTAGCGAATACAATGAGCAGTTCTTC.

This chain links TRBV15 with TRBJ2-7, with unresolved D. From germline, CDR1 is LNHNV and CDR2 YYDKDF (reference sequence). The V end lost 1 base, the J end lost 3 bases, and 10 bases lay between the germline ends. The CDR3 loop spans 14 amino acids. CDR3 region: CATSRARKDYEQYF. The DNA of the CDR3 is TGTGCCACCAGCAGAGCCAGGAAAGACTACGAGCAGTACTTC.

This clone is a singleton in its sample. The chain combines TRBV29-1 with TRBJ2-3, with a tentative D call TRBD1 (5 bases). CDR1 and CDR2 from the germline V gene are SQVTM and ANQGSEA. The V and J ends lost 4 bases and 6 bases respectively, with 8 bases between them. The CDR3 has 11 residues. The CDR3 reads CSVAPGDTQYF. CDR3 coding DNA: TGCAGCGTTGCCCCAGGGGATACGCAGTATTTT.

The chain recombines TRBV5-8 with TRBJ2-2, with a tentative D call TRBD1 (5 bases). With 1 base removed from V and 4 bases from J, the gap between germline ends came to 11 bases. There are 15 residues in the CDR3. Looked up from germline, CDR1 is SGHTS and CDR2 is YDEGEE. CDR3 sequence (DNA): TGTGCCAGCAGCTTGTGGTCAGGGTCCACCGGGGAGCTGTTTTTT. Residues: CASSLWSGSTGELFF. Together with reference TRBV5-8 and TRBJ2-2, the CDR3 gives the full variable domain: EAGVTQSPTHLIKTRGQQATLRCSPISGHTSVYWYQQALGLGLQFLLWYDEGEERNRGNFPPRFSGRQFPNYSSELNVNALELEDSALYLCASSLWSGSTGELFFGEGSRLTVL.

This chain connects TRBV30 to TRBJ2-7; D unresolved. The CDR3 runs 11 residues. V lost 0 bases and J 5 bases, leaving 5 bases between the germline ends. Germline loops: CDR1 GTSNPN, CDR2 SVGIG (reference sequence). DNA for the CDR3: TGTGCCTGGAGTGTAACGGACGAGCAGTACTTC. The encoded protein is CAWSVTDEQYF.

The V and J genes are TRBV30 and TRBJ1-6; D perhaps matches TRBD1 (5 bases). From germline, CDR1 is GTSNPN and CDR2 SVGIG (reference sequence). The length of the CDR3 is 14 residues. Trimming removed 3 bases from V and 9 bases from J, with 15 bases in between. CDR3 sequence reads: CAWSAFPRGSPLHF. CDR3 DNA sequence: TGTGCCTGGAGCGCCTTCCCAAGGGGTTCACCCCTCCACTTT.

The chain carries TRBV6-2 or TRBV6-3 and TRBJ1-5; unclear D gene. Germline V lookup: CDR1 MNHEY, CDR2 SVGEGT. The length of the CDR3 is 17 residues. V dropped 0 bases and J dropped 0 bases, with 12 bases sitting between them. The CDR3: CASSYSRTVNSNQPQHF. The CDR3 DNA reads as TGTGCCAGCAGTTACTCGAGAACGGTCAATAGCAATCAGCCCCAGCATTTT.

This chain joins TRBV6-6 and TRBJ2-7; D is unclear. The ends were cut back, 2 bases at V and 0 bases at J, with 14 bases in the middle. Germline-derived CDR1 and CDR2 are MNHNY and SVGAGI (reference sequence). The CDR3 covers 16 residues. The CDR3 DNA is TGTGCCAGCAGTTACGGCGGCGCGCCAAACTCCTACGAGCAGTACTTC. Translated: CASSYGGAPNSYEQYF.

The chain has TRBV6-6 and TRBJ2-7; 12 nucleotides line up with TRBD1. The CDR3 consists of 15 residues. V was pared by 2 bases and J by 7 bases, with 6 bases of the junction left unmatched. Germline V gene sequence: CDR1 MNHNY, CDR2 SVGAGI (reference sequence). This chain's CDR3 is CASSYLGQGAIEQYF. Here the CDR3 DNA reads TGTGCCAGCAGTTACCTGGGACAGGGGGCGATTGAGCAGTACTTC.

The CDR3 nucleotides read TGCGCCAGCAGCCCTGGCAGGGCTAGCGGGAGCCCCGATACGCAGTATTTT. Encoded protein: CASSPGRASGSPDTQYF. The chain couples TRBV5-1 to TRBJ2-3, with 10 bases lining up with TRBD2. CDR3 length: 17 residues. Germline V gene lookup returns CDR1 SGHRS and CDR2 YFSETQ. Trimming cost V 4 bases and J 6 bases; bases outside gene matches: 14. Variable domain in full (rest from reference TRBV5-1 and TRBJ2-3): KAGVTQTPRYLIKTRGQQVTLSCSPISGHRSVSWYQQTPGQGLQFLFEYFSETQRNKGNFPGRFSGRQFSNSRSEMNVSTLELGDSALYLCASSPGRASGSPDTQYFGPGTRLTVL.